The next 22 T cell receptor beta chains were all read from a single sample in a study of blood T cell repertoires in COVID-19 (TCRdb year 2020). Library preparation employed the immunoSEQ multiplex PCR assay. TCRdb carries this immuneACCESS record with in-frame sequences only. Its versions omit some clonotypes, under half of them owing to an unresolved V gene in the studies checked, with the rest unexplained. The sample includes 100,000 to 150,000 clones, with 65% to 85% observed a single time. The ten largest clones take up over 5% of the sample. Material for sequencing was peripheral blood. Every receptor here comes from an elderly man with active or convalescent COVID-19.

The chain is built from TRBV29-1 and TRBJ1-2; D is unresolved. Germline CDR1 reads SQVTM; CDR2 reads ANQGSEA. V was shortened by 5 bases and J by 0 bases, with 16 bases between the two germline ends. The CDR3 runs 15 residues. The CDR3, as DNA: TGCAGCGTTAGGAGGGAGCGGAAAGCTAACTATGGCTACACCTTC. This codes for CSVRRERKANYGYTF.

The gene calls are TRBV7-8 and TRBJ2-2; tentatively, D is TRBD1 (5 bases). V lost 5 bases to trimming and J lost 1 base, with 11 bases between them. The CDR3 totals 15 residues. Germline V gene sequence: CDR1 SGHVS, CDR2 FQNEAQ. The CDR3 DNA is TGTGCCAGCAGCCCCCAGGGAAGGAACACCGGGGAGCTGTTTTTT. It is translated as CASSPQGRNTGELFF.

The V and J genes are TRBV10-3 and TRBJ2-5; 7 nucleotides agree with TRBD1. Germline CDR1 is ENHRY and CDR2 is SYGVKD. This CDR3 has 15 amino acids. V shed 5 bases, J shed 2 bases, and the junction held 8 bases outside the gene matches. The CDR3 region is CAISPYGTAQETQYF. CDR3 in DNA: TGTGCCATCAGTCCTTATGGGACAGCACAAGAGACCCAGTACTTC.

This chain joins TRBV2 and TRBJ1-5, with TRBD1 matching over 10 bases. J gave up 7 bases and V 5 bases, and 5 bases lay outside the gene matches. The CDR3 extends over 14 amino acids. CDR1 and CDR2 (germline): SNHLY, FYNNEI. The DNA for the CDR3 is TGTGCCAGCAGTTTGGACAGGGGGACACAGCCCCAGCATTTT. Its translation is CASSLDRGTQPQHF.

This sequence joins TRBV6-4 and TRBJ2-1; D may be TRBD2 (5 bases). The CDR3 is 13 residues long. Looked up from germline, CDR1 is MRHNA and CDR2 is SNTAGT. Trimming stripped 6 bases from V and 5 bases from J, with 11 bases between. CDR3 sequence reads: CASSATRDNEQFF. The CDR3 DNA reads TGTGCCAGCAGCGCCACTAGGGACAATGAGCAGTTCTTC.

This sequence joins TRBV28 and TRBJ2-7; no firm D call. CDR1 and CDR2 from the germline V gene are MDHEN and SYDVKM. The V end lost 8 bases, the J end lost 0 bases, and 8 bases lay between the germline ends. The CDR3 contains 12 residues. The CDR3 sequence is CASAGNSYEQYF. DNA of the CDR3: TGTGCCAGCGCAGGCAACTCCTACGAGCAGTACTTC.

CDR3 sequence (DNA): TGTGCCAGCAGTCCCAGGGTGGGCGAGCAGTACTTC. Its protein is CASSPRVGEQYF. The chain carries TRBV6-5 and TRBJ2-7; D is perhaps TRBD1 (5 bases). V was trimmed by 5 bases and J by 6 bases, leaving 11 bases between them. Germline V gene data show CDR1 as MNHEY and CDR2 as SVGAGI. The CDR3 covers 12 residues.

The V gene is TRBV3-1 (or the pseudogene TRBV3-2), the J gene TRBJ1-5; 8 bases are a match to TRBD1. The CDR3 contains 15 residues. V dropped 5 bases and J dropped 0; count of bases not matched to a gene: 3. CDR1 and CDR2 (germline): LGHDT, YNNKEL (reference sequence). In DNA form, the CDR3 reads TGTGCCAGCAGCTCCGACAGGGGTAGCAATCAGCCCCAGCATTTT. It yields the protein CASSSDRGSNQPQHF.

The J gene is TRBJ1-1, the V gene TRBV5-8; maybe TRBD1 (5 bases). In germline, CDR1 is SGHTS, CDR2 YDEGEE. V was trimmed by 2 bases and J by 7 bases, leaving 12 bases between them. The CDR3 is 13 amino acids. The CDR3 spells CASSFQGMVEAFF. CDR3 sequence (DNA): TGTGCCAGCAGCTTTCAGGGAATGGTTGAAGCTTTCTTT.

The V gene is TRBV5-1, the J gene TRBJ2-5; TRBD2 matches at 12 bases. Germline values: CDR1 SGHRS, CDR2 YFSETQ. With 0 bases clipped from V and 4 bases from J, the junction kept 4 bases outside the gene matches. The CDR3 is made up of 16 amino acids. The CDR3 reads CASSLGLAGALETQYF. The DNA for the CDR3 is TGCGCCAGCAGCTTGGGACTAGCGGGGGCCCTAGAGACCCAGTACTTC.

The V call is TRBV6-2 or TRBV6-3, the J call TRBJ1-5; 9 nucleotides line up with TRBD1. V was pared by 2 bases and J by 7 bases, with 9 bases of the junction left unmatched. The CDR3 length is 16 residues. Per the germline V gene, CDR1 is MNHEY and CDR2 is SVGEGT. CDR3 DNA sequence: TGTGCCAGCAGTTACGAGGAGGGACAGGGTGGGCAGCCCCAGCATTTT. Translated: CASSYEEGQGGQPQHF.

CDR3 nucleotide sequence: TGTGCCAGCAGTCTACAGGGGGATCAGCCCCAGCATTTT. Translating gives CASSLQGDQPQHF. The gene calls are TRBV2 and TRBJ1-5; TRBD1 aligns across 8 bases. Germline lookup yields CDR1 SNHLY and CDR2 FYNNEI. The CDR3 totals 13 residues. V trimming: 5 bases; J trimming: 5 bases; junction bases outside the gene matches: 2.

This clone has just one count. V and J are TRBV4-1 and TRBJ2-3, with 7 bases fitting TRBD1. This CDR3 has 16 residues. Trimming cost V 5 bases and J 0 bases; bases outside gene matches: 8. Germline CDR1 and CDR2: MGHRA and YSYEKL. The DNA for the CDR3 is TGCGCCAGCAGCGTCGGGACAGTGCCTAGCACAGATACGCAGTATTTT. It is translated as CASSVGTVPSTDTQYF.

This sequence joins TRBV2 and TRBJ1-4, with 10 bases lining up with TRBD1. V dropped 6 bases and J dropped 8; count of bases not matched to a gene: 6. This CDR3 is 14 amino acids long. Germline-derived CDR1 and CDR2 are SNHLY and FYNNEI. CDR3: CASRVTGGEEKLFF. Written as DNA, the CDR3 is TGTGCCAGCAGAGTGACAGGGGGCGAAGAAAAACTGTTTTTT.

The gene calls are TRBV30 and TRBJ2-3, with D tentatively TRBD1 (6 bases). Germline V gives CDR1 GTSNPN, CDR2 SVGIG (reference sequence). The CDR3 extends over 17 amino acids. V lost 2 bases to trimming and J lost 8 bases, with 26 bases between them. CDR3 in DNA: TGTGCCTGGAGTATGACCGCCGGGGCAGGGGCGAAGGGTACGCAGTATTTT. It encodes CAWSMTAGAGAKGTQYF.

The chain recombines TRBV19 with TRBJ1-5; D may be TRBD1 (5 bases). Between the trimmed V and J ends, which lost 4 bases and 3 bases, there was a span of 13 bases. CDR3 length: 15 residues. Germline lookup yields CDR1 LNHDA and CDR2 SQIVND (reference sequence). CDR3 nucleotides: TGTGCCAGTAGTACCGCCGGGGGTTACAATCAGCCCCAGCATTTT. Its translation is CASSTAGGYNQPQHF. The full variable domain, in which reference TRBV19 and TRBJ1-5 provide the parts outside the CDR3, is DGGITQSPKYLFRKEGQNVTLSCEQNLNHDAMYWYRQDPGQGLRLIYYSQIVNDFQKGDIAEGYSVSREKKESFPLTVTSAQKNPTAFYLCASSTAGGYNQPQHFGDGTRLSIL.

J is TRBJ2-2 and V is TRBV21-1; TRBD1, the table's D call, was not compared with the DNA. TRBV21-1 is a listed pseudogene. This CDR3 contains 21 residues. CDR3 loop: CASGHRNSGTGGLPHTGELFF. Here the CDR3 DNA reads TGTGCCAGCGGCCACAGAAACTCCGGGACAGGGGGCCTACCGCACACCGGGGAGCTGTTTTTT.

On this clone itself: Other DNA sequences within the sample encode an identical CDR3. This chain uses TRBV6-2 or TRBV6-3 with TRBJ2-3; TRBD1 matches 8 bases. Germline V CDR1 and CDR2: MNHEY, SVGEGT. Losses at the gene ends were 9 bases for V and 1 base for J; bases not matched to a gene: 12. The CDR3 loop spans 16 amino acids. The DNA for the CDR3 is TGTGCCAGTAGCCTTCCTTCAGGGGGCGGCACAGATACGCAGTATTTT. It codes for CASSLPSGGGTDTQYF.

The rearrangement uses TRBV7-8 and TRBJ1-5; 8 positions agree with TRBD1. V dropped 5 bases and J dropped 11; count of bases not matched to a gene: 8. The CDR3 is 13 residues long. Germline CDR1 SGHVS, CDR2 FQNEAQ. CDR3 amino acids: CASSQDRAGTQHF. The CDR3 DNA is TGTGCCAGCAGCCAGGACAGGGCTGGGACCCAGCATTTT.

The rearrangement links TRBV2 to TRBJ1-1; 8 bases align to TRBD1. The CDR3 has 13 amino acids. V lost 6 bases, J lost 3 bases, and 3 bases stayed unmatched. Looked up from germline, CDR1 is SNHLY and CDR2 is FYNNEI. The CDR3: CASSRDRYTEAFF. The CDR3 DNA is TGTGCCAGCAGCCGGGACAGGTACACTGAAGCTTTCTTT.

This clone was detected only a few times. The chain is built from TRBV18 and TRBJ1-1, with 7 bases that match TRBD1. The CDR3 totals 15 residues. CDR1 KGHSH and CDR2 LQKENI come from the germline V gene. J lost 0 bases, V lost 3 bases, and 4 bases had no gene match. The CDR3: CASSPRTGLNTEAFF. The CDR3 DNA is TGTGCCAGCTCACCTCGGACAGGCCTGAACACTGAAGCTTTCTTT.

In its sample, this clone was seen once. The chain links TRBV5-6 to TRBJ1-2, with D possibly TRBD1 on 6 matching bases. The CDR3 contains 13 residues. The V end was cut by 2 bases, the J end by 8 bases, with 13 bases between. The germline V gene encodes CDR1 SGHDT and CDR2 YYEEEE. The CDR3 spells CASSFFRQVGYTF. CDR3 in DNA: TGTGCCAGCAGCTTTTTTCGACAGGTGGGCTACACCTTC. Full variable domain (rest looked up from reference TRBV5-6 and TRBJ1-2): DAGVTQSPTHLIKTRGQQVTLRCSPKSGHDTVSWYQQALGQGPQFIFQYYEEEERQRGNFPDRFSGHQFPNYSSELNVNALLLGDSALYLCASSFFRQVGYTFGSGTRLTVV.